The clone carrying this TCR beta chain was observed a handful of times. The sample belongs to a study of shared clonotypes between healthy human individuals. Study in general: Samples came from a couple of female and three male donors aged 18 to 49. Each donor had three CD4 naive, three CD4 memory, two CD8 naive and one CD8 memory plate.

The naive CD8 subset, CD45RO-negative cells positively selected for CCR7, excluded terminally differentiated effector memory CD45RA+ cells. This CDR3 has 14 residues. Germline loops: CDR1 SQVTM, CDR2 ANQGSEA. V shed 7 bases and J shed 4 bases, with 19 bases lying between them. Template for every sorted-subset replicate PCR totaled about 200 ng DNA, around 33,000 T cell genomes. Measured with immunoSEQ multiplex PCR; TCRdb has only the in-frame clones, and not every one. Altogether about 2.2 million clones are present, just under 95% being singletons, with the ten largest covering about 1.7%. The chain combines TRBV29-1 with TRBJ1-1; no reliable D call. The sample was naive CD8+ T cells from PBMCs. The clonotype was recovered from a man in his late teens or twenties in good health. Some clones in this sample may be carry-over from other donors' samples. CDR3 region: CSAVRRGSVTEAFF. CDR3 DNA sequence: TGCAGCGCCGTCCGACGGGGATCGGTCACTGAAGCTTTCTTT. Looking up the rest from reference TRBV29-1 and TRBJ1-1 gives the full variable domain: SAVISQKPSRDICQRGTSLTIQCQVDSQVTMMFWYRQQPGQSLTLIATANQGSEATYESGFVIDKFPISRPNLTFSTLTVSNMSPEDSSIYLCSAVRRGSVTEAFFGQGTRLTVV.